This T cell receptor beta chain was found in a study of shared clonotypes between healthy human individuals. The germline V gene has CDR1 SGHRS and CDR2 YFSETQ. The CDR3 has 15 residues. The V gene end was trimmed by 6 bases and the J gene end by 6 bases; junction bases not matched to a gene: 11. About 90 million PBMCs per unsorted sample were used for genomic DNA. What was sequenced on ten immunoSEQ deep assay plates was unsorted PBMC DNA. In the study's own analysis: Without quality scores, immunoSEQ junctional reads could not be filtered like full-length reads. The protocol was immunoSEQ multiplex PCR, while the TCRdb copy is restricted to in-frame clones and leaves out a portion. From that table come the V and J calls and clone size; the DNA was used to work out D and trimming. Of about half a million clones in the sample, roughly three quarters were seen once.

The V and J genes are TRBV5-1 and TRBJ1-4; 7 nucleotides agree with TRBD1. This sequence was found in a woman in her thirties or forties in good health. Some clones in this sample may be carry-over from other donors' samples. The sample consisted of PBMCs. The CDR3 here is CASNALGGGYEKLFF. CDR3 sequence (DNA): TGCGCCAGCAACGCCCTAGGGGGCGGTTATGAAAAACTGTTTTTT.